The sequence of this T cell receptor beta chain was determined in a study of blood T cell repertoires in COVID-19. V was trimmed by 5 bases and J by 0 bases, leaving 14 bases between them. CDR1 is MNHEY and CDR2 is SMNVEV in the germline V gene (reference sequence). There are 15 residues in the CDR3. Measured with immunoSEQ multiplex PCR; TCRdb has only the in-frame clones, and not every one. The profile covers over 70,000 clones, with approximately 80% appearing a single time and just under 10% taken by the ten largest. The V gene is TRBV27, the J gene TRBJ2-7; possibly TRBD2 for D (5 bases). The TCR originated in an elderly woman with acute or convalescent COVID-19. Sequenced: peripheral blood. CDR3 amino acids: CASSPNSDFSYEQYF. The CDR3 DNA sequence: TGTGCCAGCAGTCCAAATAGCGACTTCTCCTACGAGCAGTACTTC.